Presented here are 20 T cell receptor beta chains from one specimen sequenced in a study of shared clonotypes between healthy human individuals. Method: immunoSEQ multiplex PCR; TCRdb's copy keeps in-frame clones and lacks some. The sample contains hundreds of thousands of clones, approximately 71% of which appear only once. Sequencing was performed on PBMCs. Receptor source: a woman in her 40s in good health. Some clones in this sample may be carry-over from other donors' samples.

The chain employs TRBV6-1 and TRBJ1-5; D is undetermined. The CDR3 sequence is 13 residues long. V was pared by 2 bases and J by 5 bases, with 7 bases between. In germline, CDR1 is MNHNS, CDR2 SASEGT. CDR3 protein: CASSENSYQPQHF. CDR3 nucleotides: TGTGCCAGCAGTGAAAACAGTTATCAGCCCCAGCATTTT.

The rearrangement uses TRBV27 and TRBJ2-3; D remains unclear. Per the germline V gene, CDR1 is MNHEY and CDR2 is SMNVEV (reference sequence). V was shortened by 4 bases and J by 2 bases, with 10 bases between the two germline ends. This CDR3 has 14 residues. The CDR3 DNA is TGTGCCAGCAGTTCATTCGCCAACACAGATACGCAGTATTTT. This gives the protein CASSSFANTDTQYF.

This clone is a singleton in its sample. A single base is all that separates this from a far larger clone, so a read error is likely. This chain joins TRBV15 and TRBJ2-7, with 9 bases fitting TRBD1. Germline V gene data show CDR1 as LNHNV and CDR2 as YYDKDF (reference sequence). This CDR3 comprises 14 residues. The CDR3 DNA follows: TGTACCACCAGCAGCGGGACAGGGACCTACGAGCAGTACTTC. It translates to CTTSSGTGTYEQYF.

The chain joins TRBV7-8 to TRBJ2-5; D is perhaps TRBD2 (5 bases). CDR1 SGHVS and CDR2 FQNEAQ come from the germline V gene. The CDR3 is 13 residues long. Trimming took 2 bases from V and 5 from J, leaving 9 bases between them. The CDR3, as DNA: TGTGCCAGCAGCTTACGGGAATGGGAGACCCAGTACTTC. It codes for CASSLREWETQYF.

The genes are TRBV20-1 and TRBJ1-1, with D maybe TRBD1 (5 bases). This CDR3 has 11 amino acids. Germline assignment: CDR1 DFQATT and CDR2 SNEGSKA (reference sequence). The V end lost 7 bases, the J end lost 1 base, and 7 bases lay between the germline ends. The CDR3 protein is CSGGRNTEAFF. The CDR3 nucleotides read TGCAGTGGGGGCCGGAACACTGAAGCTTTCTTT.

The table lists this clone with a count of one. A much larger clone is a single base away; this may be a read error. Other DNA variants within this sample encode the same CDR3. The chain uses TRBV27 and TRBJ2-1, with TRBD2 matching over 11 bases. Germline loops: CDR1 MNHEY, CDR2 SMNVEV (reference sequence). The CDR3 length is 15 residues. V trimming: 6 bases; J trimming: 10 bases; junction bases outside the gene matches: 11. The CDR3 is CASSLGTSGSNEQFF. The CDR3 coding sequence is TGTGCCAGCAGCCTGGGAACTAGCGGGAGCAACGAGCAGTTCTTC.

This clone was observed once. The chain joins TRBV10-3 to TRBJ1-2; TRBD1 might be the D (6 bases). With 7 bases removed from V and 8 bases from J, the gap between germline ends came to 17 bases. Germline CDR1 and CDR2: ENHRY and SYGVKD. CDR3 length equals 13 residues. This CDR3 reads CAIKSLAGDGYTF. In nucleotides, the CDR3 is TGTGCCATCAAATCCCTGGCAGGGGACGGCTACACCTTC.

This chain joins TRBV9 and TRBJ2-3, with D perhaps TRBD2 (6 bases). This CDR3 is 18 amino acids long. V lost 2 bases and J lost 1, with 20 bases in between. The germline V gene has CDR1 SGDLS and CDR2 YYNGEE. The CDR3 DNA is TGTGCCAGCAGCGTCGGGTTCCTAGCGAGGCCACGCACAGATACGCAGTATTTT. Translated, it gives CASSVGFLARPRTDTQYF.

The J gene is TRBJ2-5, the V gene TRBV10-3; 7 nucleotides align to TRBD1. The CDR3 loop spans 14 amino acids. Germline V gene data show CDR1 as ENHRY and CDR2 as SYGVKD. The ends lost 9 bases at V and 4 bases at J; junction bases unmatched: 11. CDR3 loop: CAIQQGLRSETQYF. DNA of the CDR3: TGTGCCATTCAACAGGGGTTGAGGTCAGAGACCCAGTACTTC.

This chain uses TRBV19 with TRBJ1-3, with D uncertain. Trimming pared 2 bases from V and 0 bases from J, leaving 5 bases between. The germline gives CDR1 LNHDA, CDR2 SQIVND (reference sequence). The CDR3 is 14 amino acids. The CDR3 reads CASSIQVSGNTIYF. DNA of the CDR3: TGTGCCAGTAGTATACAGGTCTCTGGAAACACCATATATTTT.

The CDR3 region has the DNA TGCGCCAGCAGCTTGGGGGGACTGGACCAAGAGACCCAGTACTTC. Translating gives CASSLGGLDQETQYF. The rearrangement uses TRBV5-1 and TRBJ2-5, with D possibly being TRBD2 (6 bases). Germline CDR1 SGHRS, CDR2 YFSETQ. The CDR3 has 15 amino acids. V lost 0 bases and J lost 0, with 9 bases in between.

The V and J genes are TRBV28 and TRBJ2-3, with 9 bases fitting TRBD1. Trimming took 4 bases from V and 2 from J; bases not matched to a gene: 10. The CDR3 consists of 17 residues. Germline lookup yields CDR1 MDHEN and CDR2 SYDVKM. The CDR3: CASSSTRWDRATDTQYF. The CDR3 region has the DNA TGTGCCAGCAGTTCTACCCGATGGGACAGGGCCACAGATACGCAGTATTTT.

The chain employs TRBV19 and TRBJ2-3; 11 positions agree with TRBD1. This CDR3 has 17 amino acids. Germline CDR1 is LNHDA and CDR2 is SQIVND (reference sequence). Trimming removed 4 bases from V and 2 bases from J; junction bases left unmatched: 8. CDR3 DNA: TGTGCCAGTAGTAGCCCGCGGGGACAGGGGGTCACAGATACGCAGTATTTT. It codes for CASSSPRGQGVTDTQYF.

In this sample, this clone turned up many times. The chain couples TRBV28 to TRBJ2-1, with 8 bases matching TRBD2. V lost 5 bases and J lost 7; bases outside the gene matches: 4. The CDR3 length is 13 residues. Germline CDR1 and CDR2: MDHEN and SYDVKM. The CDR3 DNA reads TGTGCCAGCAGTAGCGGGAGTGAGAATGAGCAGTTCTTC. Translation: CASSSGSENEQFF.

The chain carries TRBV28 and TRBJ2-2, with TRBD1 identical over 8 bases. V was clipped by 2 bases and J by 4 bases; unmatched bases: 6. CDR1 is MDHEN, CDR2 SYDVKM, per germline. The CDR3 is 16 amino acids. The CDR3 DNA is TGTGCCAGCAGTTTACTCTGGACAGGGCCCACCGGGGAGCTGTTTTTT. Translated, it gives CASSLLWTGPTGELFF.

The rearrangement uses TRBV14 and TRBJ1-4; D gene uncertain. V was clipped by 4 bases and J by 10 bases, with 13 bases between them. The CDR3 covers 13 residues. In germline, CDR1 is SGHDN, CDR2 FVKESK. CDR3 DNA sequence: TGTGCCAGCAGCCTACTTTCCGAGGGAAAACTGTTTTTT. Translated: CASSLLSEGKLFF.

This rearrangement joins TRBV7-9 to TRBJ2-2; D gene unclear. The CDR3 contains 13 residues. Germline V gives CDR1 SEHNR, CDR2 FQNEAQ (reference sequence). V lost 5 bases, J lost 3 bases, and 7 bases lay in between. CDR3 region: CASSPADTGELFF. In nucleotides, the CDR3 is TGTGCCAGCAGCCCCGCAGACACCGGGGAGCTGTTTTTT.

The chain carries TRBV27 and TRBJ2-2; 7 bases are shared with TRBD2. The CDR3 has 16 amino acids. Trimming cost V 3 bases and J 0 bases; bases outside gene matches: 4. Germline V gene data show CDR1 as MNHEY and CDR2 as SMNVEV (reference sequence). CDR3 in DNA: TGTGCCAGCAGTTTTTATACTAGCGCGAACACCGGGGAGCTGTTTTTT. This codes for CASSFYTSANTGELFF.

J is TRBJ2-7 and V is TRBV4-2; TRBD2 agrees at 13 bases. CDR3 length: 16 residues. V lost 1 base to trimming and J lost 7 bases; unmatched junction nucleotides: 7. Germline V lookup: CDR1 LGHNA, CDR2 YNFKEQ. The CDR3 loop reads CASSQVLAGGPREQYF. Written as DNA, the CDR3 is TGTGCCAGCAGCCAAGTACTAGCGGGAGGGCCTCGGGAGCAGTACTTC.

The chain links TRBV7-9 to TRBJ2-1; 8 bases are shared with TRBD2. Germline CDR1 reads SEHNR; CDR2 reads FQNEAQ (reference sequence). After removal of 5 bases from V and 9 bases from J, the junction contained 15 bases not matched to a gene. The CDR3 consists of 16 residues. The CDR3 nucleotides are TGTGCCAGCAGCGCGAGCCCCCTAGCGGGCCGAGGTGAGCAGTTCTTC. Translating it yields CASSASPLAGRGEQFF.